Included here is one TCR beta chain sequence, with context. No antigen is known for it. One end of the junction fails to match germline, which may point to a read error. Sequencing used immunoSEQ multiplex PCR; TCRdb keeps in-frame clones, though not all of them. The sample gives over 9,000 clones, around nine tenths of which show up once; roughly a tenth is in the top ten. This sample is drawn from a study of PD-1 blockade in mismatch repair-deficient tumors. Across the study: Enrolled about 2013-2016, patients had progressing, pretreated mismatch repair-deficient cancers of about a dozen types.

This CDR3 is built from 14 residues. Germline-derived CDR1 and CDR2 are SSHAT and FNYEAQ (reference sequence). As to time point: approximately ten-day in vitro stimulation with candidate neoantigen peptide 3. The TCR-sequenced patients were a few responders to pembrolizumab. Each of several ELISpot-reactive candidate peptides was used for approximately nine-day stimulation. The material was cells cultured in vitro, obtained from a patient treated with pembrolizumab. The source of this sequence is an adult with mismatch repair-deficient cancer. This chain joins TRBV7-7 and TRBJ2-1, with TRBD1 as a possible D gene (6 bases). The CDR3 region has the DNA TGTGCTAGCAGCCTTGGACAGCCTATGGATGAGCAGTTCTTC. Protein product: CASSLGQPMDEQFF.